Below are 10 T cell receptor beta chains sequenced from a single sample in a study of CD8 T cells in ankylosing spondylitis. MiXCR, run by TCRdb on the 5' RACE reads, gives a single entry per CDR3 protein. Found here are approximately 250,000 distinct CDR3 sequences, around 8% of them singletons; the top ten hold more than 4%. The material sequenced was blood, either unsorted or a sorted T cell fraction (not recorded which). These receptors all come from a female donor with ankylosing spondylitis or in good health (not recorded which).

This clonotype was seen at least ten times. In DNA, the CDR3 is TGTGCCAGCAGTACCGGGACTAGCACAGATACGCAGTATTTT. Its protein is CASSTGTSTDTQYF. The chain has TRBV6-1 and TRBJ2-3, with D possibly matching TRBD2 (6 bases). Trimming stripped 5 bases from V and 0 bases from J, with 9 bases between. CDR3 length: 14 amino acids. The germline CDR1 and CDR2 sequences are MNHNS and SASEGT.

This clonotype was counted only a few times. This sequence joins TRBV10-3 and TRBJ1-5; 8 bases are shared with TRBD1. Trimming at V came to 4 bases and at J to 6 bases, leaving 2 bases not matched to a gene. CDR1 is ENHRY and CDR2 is SYGVKD in the germline V gene. This CDR3 has 13 residues. The CDR3 reads CAISGTGSQPQHF. CDR3 sequence (DNA): TGTGCCATCAGTGGGACAGGGAGTCAGCCCCAGCATTTT.

The table lists this clonotype with many counts. The V gene is TRBV6-6, the J gene TRBJ2-3, with D uncertain. Trimming left V 5 bases short and J 4 bases short, with 7 bases between. The CDR3 contains 12 residues. Germline CDR1 is MNHNY and CDR2 is SVGAGI (reference sequence). The CDR3 loop reads CASSHSPDTQYF. The CDR3 DNA follows: TGTGCCAGCAGTCACAGCCCAGATACGCAGTATTTT.

The table lists this clonotype with a few counts. The V gene is TRBV7-2, the J gene TRBJ2-1, with TRBD1 matching 9 bases. This CDR3 has 16 amino acids. Trimming removed 5 bases from V and 4 bases from J; junction bases left unmatched: 9. Germline loops: CDR1 SGHTA, CDR2 FQGNSA. The CDR3 DNA follows: TGTGCCAGCAGCAAGGACAGGGGCGTATATTACAATGAGCAGTTCTTC. Protein sequence: CASSKDRGVYYNEQFF.

A few counts support this clonotype. This chain uses TRBV11-2 with TRBJ1-2; possible D gene TRBD1, 6 bases. Trimming removed 5 bases at V and 0 bases at J, with 7 bases between. Germline CDR1 reads SGHAT; CDR2 reads FQNNGV. The length of the CDR3 is 13 residues. CDR3 amino acids: CASSRQANYGYTF. CDR3 nucleotide sequence: TGTGCCAGCAGCCGACAGGCTAACTATGGCTACACCTTC.

This clonotype was seen at least ten times. The chain has TRBV20-1 and TRBJ2-1, with 12 bases aligning to TRBD2. Per germline, CDR1 DFQATT and CDR2 SNEGSKA (reference sequence). The CDR3 runs 14 residues. V trimming: 5 bases; J trimming: 7 bases; junction bases outside the gene matches: 6. Written as DNA, the CDR3 is TGCAGTGCTGACGGACTAGCGGGACCGAATGAGCAGTTCTTC. This translates into CSADGLAGPNEQFF.

This clonotype was picked up many times. The chain carries TRBV20-1 and TRBJ2-3, with 13 bases that match TRBD2. Trimming took 3 bases from V and 2 from J; bases not matched to a gene: 2. There are 15 residues in the CDR3. CDR1 is DFQATT, CDR2 SNEGSKA, per germline (reference sequence). The CDR3 sequence: CSARGTSGITDTQYF. The CDR3 nucleotides read TGCAGTGCTAGGGGGACTAGCGGGATCACAGATACGCAGTATTTT.

This clonotype came up many times. This chain links TRBV6-1 with TRBJ2-7; TRBD2 matches 11 bases. The length of the CDR3 is 14 residues. CDR1 MNHNS and CDR2 SASEGT come from the germline V gene. V lost 6 bases and J lost 6; bases outside the gene matches: 7. The CDR3 is CASRRSGRAPEQYF. CDR3 in DNA: TGTGCCAGCAGGCGTAGCGGGAGGGCCCCCGAGCAGTACTTC.

This clonotype came up many times. The V gene is TRBV7-9, the J gene TRBJ2-3; a weak D match, TRBD2 (5 bases). The V end was cut by 0 bases, the J end by 0 bases, with 10 bases between. The CDR3 totals 16 residues. CDR1 and CDR2 from the germline V gene are SEHNR and FQNEAQ (reference sequence). Written as DNA, the CDR3 is TGTGCCAGCAGCTTAGCGCTAGCTTATAGCACAGATACGCAGTATTTT. This sequence encodes CASSLALAYSTDTQYF.

This clonotype showed up just a few times. This chain's CDR3 is CASSYGAGYELTGELFF. Here the CDR3 DNA reads TGTGCCAGCAGTTACGGGGCAGGGTACGAACTCACCGGGGAGCTGTTTTTT. The rearrangement joins TRBV6-2 or TRBV6-3 to TRBJ2-2, with TRBD1 as a possible D gene (5 bases). The CDR3 has 17 amino acids. The germline CDR1 and CDR2 sequences are MNHEY and SVGEGT. V shed 2 bases and J shed 4 bases, with 17 bases lying between them.